The 5 T cell receptor beta chains in this list originate from one sample, sequenced in a study of blood T cell repertoires in COVID-19. Measured with immunoSEQ multiplex PCR; TCRdb has only the in-frame clones, and not every one. Of over 200,000 clones in the sample, around nine tenths were seen once. What was sequenced was PBMCs or T cells enriched from blood (not recorded which). The receptors stem from a woman in her twenties or thirties who had been exposed to COVID-19.

Only one count was recorded for this clone. This chain uses TRBV5-1 with TRBJ2-1, with TRBD1 as a possible D gene (6 bases). Per germline, CDR1 SGHRS and CDR2 YFSETQ. The CDR3 is 17 residues long. V shed 0 bases and J shed 2 bases, with 15 bases lying between them. CDR3 sequence reads: CASSLATGLSAYNEQFF. The CDR3 nucleotides are TGCGCCAGCAGCTTGGCAACAGGGCTGTCCGCCTACAATGAGCAGTTCTTC.

This chain connects TRBV11-2 to TRBJ2-1, with 15 bases aligning to TRBD2. J was trimmed by 9 bases and V by 10 bases; bases with no gene match: 22. The CDR3 contains 19 residues. Germline V gives CDR1 SGHAT, CDR2 FQNNGV. The CDR3 DNA reads TGTGCCACTGAAGACTATCCCCCCATCGGACTAGCGGGAGGGGTTGAGCAGTTCTTC. Encoded protein: CATEDYPPIGLAGGVEQFF. The full variable domain, with the rest looked up from reference TRBV11-2 and TRBJ2-1, is EAGVAQSPRYKIIEKRQSVAFWCNPISGHATLYWYQQILGQGPKLLIQFQNNGVVDDSQLPKDRFSAERLKGVDSTLKIQPAKLEDSAVYLCATEDYPPIGLAGGVEQFFGPGTRLTVL.

CDR3 amino acids: CASSTQSVGRETQYF. CDR3 sequence (DNA): TGCGCCAGCAGCACGCAGTCGGTGGGGCGGGAGACCCAGTACTTC. The chain has TRBV5-1 and TRBJ2-5, with a possible D match to TRBD1 (5 bases). The CDR3 is made up of 15 amino acids. Germline CDR1 and CDR2: SGHRS and YFSETQ. Between the trimmed V and J ends, which lost 4 bases and 5 bases, there was a span of 18 bases.

This chain connects TRBV18 to TRBJ2-3, with 11 bases that match TRBD2. Germline V CDR1 and CDR2: KGHSH, LQKENI. The CDR3 is made up of 16 amino acids. V lost 5 bases and J lost 0; bases outside the gene matches: 4. CDR3 residues: CASSSRLAGSTDTQYF. CDR3 bases: TGTGCCAGCTCATCAAGACTAGCGGGGAGCACAGATACGCAGTATTTT.

The V and J genes are TRBV4-1 and TRBJ1-5; 7 nucleotides agree with TRBD1. This CDR3 contains 15 residues. V gave up 1 base and J gave up 4 bases; unmatched junction bases: 4. Per germline, CDR1 MGHRA and CDR2 YSYEKL. The CDR3 protein is CASSQGDRLNQPQHF. DNA for the CDR3: TGCGCCAGCAGCCAAGGGGACAGATTAAATCAGCCCCAGCATTTT.